These 27 T cell receptor beta chains were sequenced from one sample in a study of human CD8 memory T cell subsets. TCR beta was sequenced from UMI-tagged 5' RACE libraries. TCRdb reprocessed the 5' RACE reads, keeping one entry per CDR3 protein, no DNA. The specimen's table records roughly 7,700 distinct CDR3 sequences. The sample comprised CD8+ T cells from PBMCs. The receptors were gathered from a human donor in good health.

V gene TRBV28 combines with J gene TRBJ2-1. This CDR3 has 13 amino acids. CDR1 and CDR2 from the germline V gene are MDHEN and SYDVKM. CDR3 sequence: CASSFLGYPEQFF.

This chain joins TRBV7-6 and TRBJ2-7; TCRdb's D call of TRBD1 is untestable without DNA. The germline gives CDR1 SGHVS, CDR2 FNYEAQ. CDR3 length: 15 amino acids. This CDR3 is CASSPGAGLSYEQYF.

V gene TRBV7-9 combines with J gene TRBJ2-1; TCRdb outputs TRBD1, but without DNA this stays unchecked. Per germline, CDR1 SEHNR and CDR2 FQNEAQ (reference sequence). This CDR3 is 15 amino acids long. CDR3 loop: CASSPRDNPYNEQFF. Supplemented by reference TRBV7-9 and TRBJ2-1, the full variable domain reads DTGVSQNPRHKITKRGQNVTFRCDPISEHNRLYWYRQTLGQGPEFLTYFQNEAQLEKSRLLSDRFSAERPKGSFSTLEIQRTEQGDSAMYLCASSPRDNPYNEQFFGPGTRLTVL.

The CDR3 is CSAMGFGLAGNNEQFF. The rearrangement uses TRBV20-1 and TRBJ2-1; without DNA, the TCRdb call of TRBD2 cannot be checked. CDR3 size: 16 residues. Germline lookup yields CDR1 DFQATT and CDR2 SNEGSKA (reference sequence).

The chain links TRBV7-9 to TRBJ1-1; lacking DNA, the TRBD1 call made by TCRdb goes unchecked. CDR1 SEHNR and CDR2 FQNEAQ come from the germline V gene (reference sequence). The CDR3 has 15 amino acids. The CDR3 loop is CASTPPVGSNTEAFF.

The rearrangement uses TRBV4-2 and TRBJ2-3; absent DNA, TCRdb's TRBD1 call cannot be checked. Germline-derived CDR1 and CDR2 are LGHNA and YNFKEQ. The CDR3 consists of 18 residues. The CDR3 protein is CASSQTPGQWPSTDTQYF.

The rearrangement uses TRBV5-1 and TRBJ2-7; as DNA is missing, the TRBD2 call by TCRdb cannot be tested. CDR1 is SGHRS and CDR2 is YFSETQ in the germline V gene. This CDR3 is built from 14 residues. The CDR3 loop is CASSIGTMGYEQYF. Full variable domain (outside the CDR3, taken from reference TRBV5-1 and TRBJ2-7): KAGVTQTPRYLIKTRGQQVTLSCSPISGHRSVSWYQQTPGQGLQFLFEYFSETQRNKGNFPGRFSGRQFSNSRSEMNVSTLELGDSALYLCASSIGTMGYEQYFGPGTRLTVT.

The chain couples TRBV3-1 to TRBJ2-7; the TCRdb D gene call, TRBD1, has no DNA to confirm it. CDR1 is LGHDT and CDR2 is YNNKEL in the germline V gene (reference sequence). The CDR3 contains 15 residues. The CDR3 sequence: CASSQAEQGNDEQYF.

The V gene is TRBV6-1, the J gene TRBJ2-2; TCRdb indicates TRBD1, and absent DNA this call remains unverified. The CDR3 is made up of 16 amino acids. Germline CDR1 MNHNS, CDR2 SASEGT. CDR3 in amino acids: CASFPKGVLNTGELFF.

The rearrangement uses TRBV5-6 and TRBJ1-1; absent DNA, TCRdb's TRBD1 call cannot be checked. Germline CDR1 and CDR2: SGHDT and YYEEEE. The CDR3 totals 14 residues. This CDR3 reads CASSLPRQDTEAFF.

Considering frequency, this clonotype is large. V gene TRBV6-4 combines with J gene TRBJ1-1; absent DNA, TCRdb's TRBD1 call cannot be checked. The CDR3 runs to 13 residues. In germline, CDR1 is MRHNA, CDR2 SNTAGT. CDR3 sequence reads: CASSDGGNTEAFF.

The genes are TRBV6-5 and TRBJ2-2. The CDR3 runs to 12 residues. Germline V lookup: CDR1 MNHEY, CDR2 SVGAGI. The CDR3 is CASSYPPGELFF.

The chain is built from TRBV11-1 and TRBJ2-5; TCRdb lists TRBD2, though no DNA is available to test this call. Germline V lookup: CDR1 SGHAT, CDR2 FQDESV (reference sequence). CDR3 length: 16 amino acids. CDR3: CASSSLTSGRRETQYF.

The J gene is TRBJ2-7, the V gene TRBV7-9; without DNA, the TCRdb call of TRBD1 cannot be checked. This CDR3 contains 12 residues. Looked up from germline, CDR1 is SEHNR and CDR2 is FQNEAQ (reference sequence). Here the CDR3 reads CASSPGGAEQYF.

The V gene is TRBV19, the J gene TRBJ1-5. This CDR3 spans 16 amino acids. CDR1 LNHDA and CDR2 SQIVND come from the germline V gene (reference sequence). The CDR3 here is CASSLGLGAAAQPQHF.

The chain uses TRBV29-1 and TRBJ2-7; TCRdb names TRBD1, which stays unverified in the absence of DNA. Germline CDR1 reads SQVTM; CDR2 reads ANQGSEA. The CDR3 totals 14 residues. The CDR3 loop is CSVESGTGYFEQYF.

The chain combines TRBV28 with TRBJ2-3; the TCRdb D gene call, TRBD2, has no DNA to confirm it. This CDR3 spans 17 amino acids. The V gene's germline CDR1 is MDHEN and CDR2 SYDVKM. The CDR3 protein is CASSPRGAGEGTDTQYF.

V usage is TRBV20-1 and J usage is TRBJ2-7; TCRdb gives TRBD2 as the D gene, but with no DNA this cannot be confirmed. The CDR3 is made up of 15 amino acids. Germline CDR1 is DFQATT and CDR2 is SNEGSKA (reference sequence). The CDR3 loop is CSARVSGRGLYEQYF.

This chain connects TRBV7-8 to TRBJ2-1; TCRdb designates TRBD2, a call that cannot be tested without DNA. Looked up from germline, CDR1 is SGHVS and CDR2 is FQNEAQ. The CDR3 totals 15 residues. The CDR3: CASSFGLLRGNEQFF.

The chain has TRBV20-1 and TRBJ2-1; TCRdb lists TRBD2, though no DNA is available to test this call. This CDR3 region has 15 residues. The germline V gene encodes CDR1 DFQATT and CDR2 SNEGSKA (reference sequence). The CDR3 reads CSAAPSHRFYNEQFF.

The rearrangement joins TRBV5-1 to TRBJ2-1. The CDR3 is made up of 13 amino acids. Germline V gene lookup returns CDR1 SGHRS and CDR2 YFSETQ. The CDR3 region is CASSLAASSEQFF.

The chain is built from TRBV5-4 and TRBJ1-1; without DNA, the TCRdb call of TRBD1 cannot be checked. The CDR3 runs 15 residues. The germline V gene has CDR1 SGHNT and CDR2 YYREEE (reference sequence). CDR3 protein: CASSSPDRGVTEAFF. The whole variable domain, remainder taken from reference TRBV5-4 and TRBJ1-1, is ETGVTQSPTHLIKTRGQQVTLRCSSQSGHNTVSWYQQALGQGPQFIFQYYREEENGRGNFPPRFSGLQFPNYSSELNVNALELDDSALYLCASSSPDRGVTEAFFGQGTRLTVV.

The V gene is TRBV6-2 or TRBV6-3, the J gene TRBJ1-5; there is no DNA to check the TCRdb D call of TRBD1. The CDR3 is made up of 15 amino acids. Germline V gene sequence: CDR1 MNHEY, CDR2 SVGEGT. The chain's CDR3 is CASSYLPFGTQPQHF.

V is TRBV27 and J is TRBJ2-1; TCRdb proposes TRBD1, but this gene call is untestable without DNA. CDR1 and CDR2 (germline): MNHEY, SMNVEV (reference sequence). The CDR3 is 12 residues long. The CDR3 here is CASSPDRDEQFF.

Here the CDR3 reads CASRPKGVNQPQHF. The rearrangement links TRBV2 to TRBJ1-5; TCRdb designates TRBD1, a call that cannot be tested without DNA. This CDR3 is built from 14 residues. Germline assignment: CDR1 SNHLY and CDR2 FYNNEI.

The V gene is TRBV15, the J gene TRBJ2-1; TCRdb calls TRBD1, which cannot be checked without DNA. CDR1 is LNHNV, CDR2 YYDKDF, per germline (reference sequence). The CDR3 has 16 residues. The CDR3 loop reads CATSKGGGQGKNEQFF.

The chain has TRBV29-1 and TRBJ1-2; TCRdb returns TRBD1, unconfirmable since there is no DNA. CDR1 is SQVTM and CDR2 is ANQGSEA in the germline V gene. The CDR3 is 19 residues long. The CDR3 region is CSVAPVGSGLQGATYGYTF. The variable domain in full, completed from reference TRBV29-1 and TRBJ1-2, reads SAVISQKPSRDICQRGTSLTIQCQVDSQVTMMFWYRQQPGQSLTLIATANQGSEATYESGFVIDKFPISRPNLTFSTLTVSNMSPEDSSIYLCSVAPVGSGLQGATYGYTFGSGTRLTVV.